This T cell receptor (beta chain) is from a study of T cells after yellow fever vaccination. MiXCR was run by TCRdb on the 5' RACE reads, yielding one entry per CDR3 protein. The sample consists of about 310,000 distinct CDR3 sequences, roughly 3.5% of them appearing once. There are a few counts of this clonotype. This TCR was sampled from a man aged 18 to 35 who received the YFV17D yellow fever vaccine. The sample was PBMCs, taken on the day of the yellow fever booster vaccination.

CDR3 sequence (DNA): TGTGCCAGCAGCTTGATAGTTGGGGCCAACGTCCTGACTTTC. Residues: CASSLIVGANVLTF. The chain couples TRBV11-2 to TRBJ2-6; the D is unclear. Deletions cut 3 bases from V and 3 bases from J, with 6 bases between. This CDR3 is 14 amino acids long. Germline loops: CDR1 SGHAT, CDR2 FQNNGV.